This T cell receptor (beta chain) was found in a study of Graves' ophthalmopathy and Graves' hyperthyroidism. Study-wide background: Ahead of any treatment, peripheral blood was obtained at the initial diagnosis.

Other autoimmune diseases, uncontrolled infections, pregnancy or lactation ruled patients out of participation. Orbital computed tomography, together with clinical symptoms, serum thyroxine, TRAb and thyroid ultrasound, was used for diagnosis. General observations from the study: Blood also held most thyroid clonotypes expanded above 0.001 frequency.

Germline CDR1 reads MDHEN; CDR2 reads SYDVKM. This CDR3 is 15 amino acids long. The V gene lost 9 bases and the J gene lost 3 bases, with 21 bases spanning the gap. The authors amplified TCR beta CDR3 regions, and they did so from RNA transcripts for repertoire sequencing. Investigators did first-round RT-PCR with HTBI primers, then second-round multiplex PCR. TCRdb ran MiXCR on the multiplex PCR reads and lists one entry per CDR3 protein. In the table there are about 160,000 distinct CDR3 sequences, about two fifths of which are singletons. This clonotype occurred many times. Its cognate antigen is unknown.

This chain connects TRBV28 to TRBJ2-7; the D gene is possibly TRBD1 (6 bases). The sequenced sample consisted of peripheral blood. The sequence was obtained from a man in his thirties or forties with Graves' ophthalmopathy. CDR3 in DNA: TGTGCCAGTCCCCCAACGGACAGTCCCAACTACGAGCAGTACTTC. Translating it yields CASPPTDSPNYEQYF.